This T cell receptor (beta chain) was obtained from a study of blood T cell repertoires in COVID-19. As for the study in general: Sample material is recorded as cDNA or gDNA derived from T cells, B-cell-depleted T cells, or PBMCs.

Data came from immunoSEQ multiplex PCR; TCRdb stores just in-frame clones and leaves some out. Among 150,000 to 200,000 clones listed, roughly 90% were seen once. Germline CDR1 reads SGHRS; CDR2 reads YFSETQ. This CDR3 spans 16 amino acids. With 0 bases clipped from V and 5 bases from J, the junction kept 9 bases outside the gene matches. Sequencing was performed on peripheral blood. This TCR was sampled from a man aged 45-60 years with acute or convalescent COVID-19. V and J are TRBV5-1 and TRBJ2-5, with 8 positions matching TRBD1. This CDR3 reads CASSLARDRLWETQYF. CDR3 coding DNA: TGCGCCAGCAGCTTGGCCCGGGACAGGCTTTGGGAGACCCAGTACTTC.